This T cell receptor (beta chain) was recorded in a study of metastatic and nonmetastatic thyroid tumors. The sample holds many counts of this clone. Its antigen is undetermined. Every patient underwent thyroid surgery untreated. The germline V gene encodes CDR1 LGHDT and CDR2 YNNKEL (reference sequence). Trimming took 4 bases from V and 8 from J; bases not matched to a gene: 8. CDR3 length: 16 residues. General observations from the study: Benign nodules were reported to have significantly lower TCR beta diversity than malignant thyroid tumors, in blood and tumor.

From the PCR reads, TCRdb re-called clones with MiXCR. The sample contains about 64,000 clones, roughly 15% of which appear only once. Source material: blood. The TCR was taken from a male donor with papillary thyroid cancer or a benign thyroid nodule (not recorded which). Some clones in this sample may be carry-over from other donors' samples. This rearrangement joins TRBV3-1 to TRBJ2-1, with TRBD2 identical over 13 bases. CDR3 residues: CASSPWTSGSGDEQFF. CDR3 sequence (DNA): TGTGCCAGCAGCCCTTGGACTAGCGGGAGTGGTGATGAGCAGTTCTTC.